This T cell receptor (beta chain) came from a study of blood T cell repertoires in COVID-19. The junction had 13 bases not matched to a gene; V was cut back by 4 bases and J by 3 bases. This CDR3 is 16 amino acids long. From germline, CDR1 is SGHRS and CDR2 YFSETQ. Profiled with immunoSEQ multiplex PCR; TCRdb holds only in-frame clones, not every one. Among 75,000 to 80,000 clones listed, about 85% were seen once. This rearrangement joins TRBV5-1 to TRBJ2-7; 7 nucleotides line up with TRBD1. The sample taken for sequencing was peripheral blood. The clonotype comes from a human donor in a cohort sampled during active COVID-19. The CDR3 nucleotides are TGCGCCAGCAGCCAACCACTGACAGGGCAATACTACGAGCAGTACTTC. It encodes CASSQPLTGQYYEQYF.